Detailed here is one T cell receptor (beta chain). These data come from a study of T cell changes during pregnancy in multiple sclerosis. Sequencing was performed with immunoSEQ multiplex PCR; in TCRdb, only in-frame clones are kept and a portion is missing. In the table there are 45,000 to 70,000 clones, approximately 90% of which are singletons. This CDR3 comprises 15 residues. V shed 6 bases and J shed 0 bases, with 15 bases lying between them. Germline V lookup: CDR1 MNHNS, CDR2 SASEGT. This clonotype originated in a female donor with multiple sclerosis, enrolled in a pregnancy study. The J gene is TRBJ2-7, the V gene TRBV6-1; weak D call: TRBD1 (5 bases). Sequenced here: CD4+ T cells from peripheral blood mononuclear cells, sampled in the second trimester of pregnancy. CDR3 residues: CASSVGRAPSYEQYF. CDR3 DNA sequence: TGTGCCAGCAGCGTCGGCAGGGCGCCCTCCTACGAGCAGTACTTC.